These T cell receptor beta chains were read from a single sample in a study of tumor and adjacent non-tumor tissue in lung cancer. TCRdb re-called the multiplex PCR reads through MiXCR, storing one row per CDR3 protein. Altogether 200,000 to 250,000 distinct CDR3 sequences are present, 70% to 75% being singletons, with the ten largest covering 20% to 25%. Input material: lung tumor tissue. All receptors come from a man in his fifties or sixties with non-small cell lung cancer. Each CDR3 is given with its conserved first and last residue. Fields, in order: CDR3 DNA, CDR3 protein, J gene, D gene, clone size, V gene. The D gene is left open where the match is weak. Clone sizes are given selectively: once, few, many, or a class where the clone is expanded.

TGTGCCACCAGCATAGATGGGCAGGGGTCCCAGCCCCAGCATTTT	CATSIDGQGSQPQHF	TRBJ1-5	NA	NA	TRBV15
TGTGCCAGCAGCGAGGTAAAAGGTGAGCAGTTCTTC	CASSEVKGEQFF	TRBJ2-1	NA	NA	TRBV6-1
TGTGCCAGCAGTTTACCGGAGGACGAGCAGTACTTC	CASSLPEDEQYF	TRBJ2-7	NA	many	TRBV28
TGTGCCAGCAAATCAGGGGACCTGTTAGAAACCCAGTACTTC	CASKSGDLLETQYF	TRBJ2-5	NA	NA	TRBV28
TGCAGCGTTGAAGGCGGATCCGCTGAAGCTCCCTTT	CSVEGGSAEAPF	TRBJ1-1	NA	once	TRBV29-1
TGTGCCAGCAGCTCAGCGGACAGGGTAGGCGGCTACACCTTC	CASSSADRVGGYTF	TRBJ1-2	TRBD1	NA	TRBV11-2
TGCGCCAGCAGCCAAGATGCACTAGCGGGGACGGTAACCTACGAGCAGTACTTC	CASSQDALAGTVTYEQYF	TRBJ2-7	TRBD2	few	TRBV4-1
TGCACCAGCAGCCAAATCGGGGCGCGGGTCACCGGGGAGCTGTTTTTT	CTSSQIGARVTGELFF	TRBJ2-2	NA	NA	TRBV4-3
TGCAGTGCTAGCCCTAGCTTCGTATCCAGCGGGAGCTGGGAGACCCAGTACTTC	CSASPSFVSSGSWETQYF	TRBJ2-5	TRBD2	many	TRBV20-1
TGTGCCAGCAGCGGGAGAAATTCGGGACAGGGAAGTTCACAACTCCACTTT	CASSGRNSGQGSSQLHF	TRBJ1-6	TRBD1	NA	TRBV5-6
TGTGCCAACAGTTTGGGGCTTTTCGGGCAGTACTTC	CANSLGLFGQYF	TRBJ2-7	NA	NA	TRBV6-2/TRBV6-3
TGCGCCAGCACCCGGGGGACTGCGAACACCGGGGAGTTGTTTTTT	CASTRGTANTGELFF	TRBJ2-2	NA	NA	TRBV5-1
TGCAGTGATAAGGGCGGGGGGAAAGAGACCCAGTACTTC	CSDKGGGKETQYF	TRBJ2-5	TRBD2	NA	TRBV20-1
TGTGCCAGCAGTTTCGGACAGGGCTACTATGGCTACACCTTC	CASSFGQGYYGYTF	TRBJ1-2	TRBD1	many	TRBV6-2/TRBV6-3
TGTGCCAGCAGCGTGATGTGTCAGGACATTCAGTACTTC	CASSVMCQDIQYF	TRBJ2-4	NA	NA	TRBV11-2
TGTGCCAGCAGCCACGACAGGGTAGAAAATTTTGATGAGCAGTTCTTC	CASSHDRVENFDEQFF	TRBJ2-1	TRBD1	few	TRBV6-2/TRBV6-3
TGTGCCAGCAGCCCCAAGCGGAGGGGGTCTTTCGACCCTGAAGCTTTCTTT	CASSPKRRGSFDPEAFF	TRBJ1-1	NA	NA	TRBV4-2
TGTGTCAGCAGCTTGGACATGATCGGCAGGAGTTATGGCTACACCTTC	CVSSLDMIGRSYGYTF	TRBJ1-2	NA	NA	TRBV11-1
TGCAGCGCTGGGGGGACCAAGAAAGAGAAGCAGTACTTC	CSAGGTKKEKQYF	TRBJ2-5	NA	NA	TRBV20-1
TGTGCCAGCAGGACTAGCGGGACCCACGAGCAGTACTTC	CASRTSGTHEQYF	TRBJ2-7	TRBD2	many	TRBV6-5
TGTGCCAGCAGTTACTCCACTACAATGACTAGCAGGACCTACGGGCAGTACTTC	CASSYSTTMTSRTYGQYF	TRBJ2-7	TRBD2	NA	TRBV6-2/TRBV6-3
TGTGCCAGCAGCTTAGCGGGATGGAAGAACACCGGGGAGCTATTTTTC	CASSLAGWKNTGELFF	TRBJ2-2	NA	NA	TRBV11-2
TGTTCCAGCCGCAAGACGCGGGAGCAGTTCTTC	CSSRKTREQFF	TRBJ2-1	NA	NA	TRBV11-1
TGCGCCAGCAGCCAAGATCAGGACAGGGGAAATATTCAGTACTTC	CASSQDQDRGNIQYF	TRBJ2-4	TRBD1	NA	TRBV4-3
TGTGCCAGCAGTTCGAGCAGGCCCATCTACGAGCAGTACTTC	CASSSSRPIYEQYF	TRBJ2-7	NA	NA	TRBV12-3/TRBV12-4
TGCGCCAGCAGGGACCCTGGAGGGATACATGGCTACATCTTC	CASRDPGGIHGYIF	TRBJ1-2	NA	once	TRBV4-1
TGCACTGCCGCCCGGACAGGGGGCAGGACTGAAGTTTTCTTT	CTAARTGGRTEVFF	TRBJ1-1	TRBD1	NA	TRBV20-1
TGTGCCAGCAGCTTATTGTACGGTTATGGCTACACCTTC	CASSLLYGYGYTF	TRBJ1-2	NA	NA	TRBV11-2
TGTGCCAGCAGCCTAACCGGGACAGGGTTCTATGGCTACACCTTC	CASSLTGTGFYGYTF	TRBJ1-2	TRBD1	few	TRBV6-6
TGTGCCAGTGGGAAGGGACTAGCGGTATTCACCGGGGAGCTGTTTTTT	CASGKGLAVFTGELFF	TRBJ2-2	TRBD2	NA	TRBV12-3/TRBV12-4
TGCGCCAGCAGCTTCCTAGCGGGAGGGATGTCAGATGAGCAGTTCTTC	CASSFLAGGMSDEQFF	TRBJ2-1	TRBD2	NA	TRBV5-1
TGTGCCTGGAGTGTACTAAGGACACCCCTCCACTTT	CAWSVLRTPLHF	TRBJ1-6	NA	NA	TRBV30
TGTGCCGGCAGCCCCGAGCTAGCGGGGGGGAGCTCCTACAACGAACAGTTCTTC	CAGSPELAGGSSYNEQFF	TRBJ2-1	TRBD2	once	TRBV11-1
TGCAGCGGAACCTACATTGAGCAGTTCTTC	CSGTYIEQFF	TRBJ2-1	NA	NA	TRBV29-1
TGTGCCAGCAGTTCCCAGGGGGGGAATTCACCCCTCCACTTT	CASSSQGGNSPLHF	TRBJ1-6	TRBD1	many	TRBV12-3/TRBV12-4
TGCGCCAGCAGCTTCCAGGGGGGCGGCACAGATACGCAGTATTTT	CASSFQGGGTDTQYF	TRBJ2-3	NA	NA	TRBV5-1
TGTGCCATCACCAGGGACAGGCAGACTGAAGCTTCCTTT	CAITRDRQTEASF	TRBJ1-1	TRBD1	once	TRBV11-1